Included here is one T cell receptor beta chain sequence, with context. Its target is unknown. Second doses that came at about 4 or about 12 weeks were put together. With 6 bases clipped from V and 7 bases from J, the junction kept 6 bases outside the gene matches. The CDR3 has 14 residues. CDR1 and CDR2 from the germline V gene are SGHTA and FQGTGA. The entry originates in a study of T cell responses to AZD1222 COVID-19 vaccine. Overall study results and limits: In a largely white British group with more females than males, clonal diversity was possibly underestimated. Seropositive status at baseline applied to only a handful of AZD1222 recipients. Sampled repertoires all dated from after the peak T cell response.

Some clones are missing from TCRdb's copy, which holds only in-frame ones; the method was immunoSEQ multiplex PCR. The sample lists 150,000 to 200,000 clones, 92% occurring once. The gene calls are TRBV7-3 and TRBJ2-2; 9 bases fit TRBD1. The sample was peripheral blood, taken 28 days after the second AZD1222 dose. This TCR came from an adult who received the AZD1222 COVID-19 vaccine. CDR3 residues: CASRQGQGHGELFF. CDR3 in DNA: TGTGCCAGCAGACAAGGACAGGGGCACGGGGAGCTGTTTTTT.